The rows below give T cell receptor beta chains drawn from one sample of a study of control samples from healthy donors and cancer patients. Produced via immunoSEQ multiplex PCR; TCRdb's table is partial and in-frame only. This table has fewer than 95,000 clones, around four fifths appearing once. The sample was blood. The receptors here all came from a man aged 25 to 40 in good health. CDR3s include the opening cysteine and the closing phenylalanine or tryptophan. Fields, in order: D gene, clone size, J gene, V gene, CDR3 protein, CDR3 DNA. D genes are given only for firm matches. Only some rows state a clone size, as once, few, many or a class for expanded clones.

D gene: TRBD2; clone size: .; J gene: TRBJ2-3; V gene: TRBV7-9; CDR3 protein: CASSSAGGIDTQYF; CDR3 DNA: TGTGCCAGCAGCTCAGCGGGGGGCATTGATACGCAGTATTTT
D gene: .; clone size: .; J gene: TRBJ1-6; V gene: TRBV2; CDR3 protein: CASSLDLGPLHF; CDR3 DNA: TGTGCCAGCTCTCTGGACCTTGGGCCCCTCCACTTT
D gene: .; clone size: .; J gene: TRBJ1-1; V gene: TRBV15; CDR3 protein: CATSSGPPIGAFF; CDR3 DNA: TGTGCCACCAGCTCGGGCCCCCCTATAGGAGCTTTCTTT
D gene: TRBD1; clone size: .; J gene: TRBJ1-2; V gene: TRBV7-8; CDR3 protein: CASSIRQGSFYGYTF; CDR3 DNA: TGTGCCAGCAGCATACGACAGGGTTCCTTCTATGGCTACACCTTC
D gene: .; clone size: once; J gene: TRBJ2-1; V gene: TRBV15; CDR3 protein: CATSRRIASSSYNEQFF; CDR3 DNA: TGTGCCACCAGCAGACGTATAGCATCGAGCTCCTACAATGAGCAGTTCTTC
D gene: .; clone size: .; J gene: TRBJ1-1; V gene: TRBV12-3/TRBV12-4; CDR3 protein: CASSLPRDGEAFF; CDR3 DNA: TGTGCCAGCAGTTTACCGCGGGACGGTGAAGCTTTCTTT
D gene: .; clone size: .; J gene: TRBJ1-1; V gene: TRBV27; CDR3 protein: CASSFGGWTEAFF; CDR3 DNA: TGTGCCAGCAGTTTTGGGGGCTGGACTGAAGCTTTCTTT
D gene: .; clone size: .; J gene: TRBJ2-7; V gene: TRBV3-1/TRBV3-2; CDR3 protein: CASSPDLFSYEQYF; CDR3 DNA: TGTGCCAGCAGCCCCGACTTATTTTCCTACGAGCAGTACTTC
D gene: .; clone size: .; J gene: TRBJ1-1; V gene: TRBV3-1/TRBV3-2; CDR3 protein: CASSRPNTEAFF; CDR3 DNA: TGTGCCAGCAGCCGCCCGAACACTGAAGCTTTCTTT
D gene: TRBD1; clone size: .; J gene: TRBJ1-1; V gene: TRBV6-5; CDR3 protein: CASSLWTGVSTEAFF; CDR3 DNA: TGTGCCAGCAGTCTTTGGACAGGGGTAAGCACTGAAGCTTTCTTT
D gene: .; clone size: .; J gene: TRBJ1-1; V gene: TRBV5-1; CDR3 protein: CASSLGNAALTEAFF; CDR3 DNA: TGCGCCAGCAGCTTGGGAAACGCGGCTCTCACTGAAGCTTTCTTT
D gene: .; clone size: .; J gene: TRBJ2-2; V gene: TRBV9; CDR3 protein: CASSISQVGELFF; CDR3 DNA: TGTGCCAGCAGCATCTCCCAAGTCGGGGAGCTGTTTTTT